This TCR beta chain was documented in a study of T cell repertoires in cytomegalovirus infection. As for the study in general: Indicated by public TCR beta signatures were CMV infection and matching HLA type.

The table lists this clonotype with a few counts. Its antigen is unknown. Study-level results: Dominant in the ex vivo response were TCR beta clonotypes restricted by HLA-C and specific for CMV. Cumulative public TCR beta family frequency identified CMV carriers with the relevant HLA.

TCRdb redid the calling of the reads with MiXCR, one entry per CDR3 protein. The sample includes some 680,000 distinct CDR3 sequences, 35% to 45% of them seen just once. The CDR3 has 15 amino acids. Between the trimmed V and J ends, which lost 3 bases and 3 bases, there was a span of 13 bases. Germline V gene data show CDR1 as SGHNT and CDR2 as YENEEA. The chain joins TRBV11-3 to TRBJ2-3; D perhaps matches TRBD2 (6 bases). Sequenced input: PBMCs. This receptor was taken from a human donor in good health (CMV status not recorded). Some clones in this sample may be carry-over from other donors' samples. The CDR3: CASSFGAGRTDTQYF. The CDR3, as DNA: TGTGCCAGCAGCTTCGGCGCAGGGAGGACAGATACGCAGTATTTT.